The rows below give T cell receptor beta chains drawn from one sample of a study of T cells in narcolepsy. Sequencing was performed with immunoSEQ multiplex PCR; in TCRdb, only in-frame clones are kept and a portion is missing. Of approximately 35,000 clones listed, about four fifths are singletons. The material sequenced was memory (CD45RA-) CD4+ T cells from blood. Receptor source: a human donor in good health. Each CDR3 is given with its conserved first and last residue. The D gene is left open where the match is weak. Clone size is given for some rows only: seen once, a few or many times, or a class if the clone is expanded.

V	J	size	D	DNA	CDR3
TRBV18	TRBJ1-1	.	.	TGTGCCAGCTCACGAATTCCACAGGGAGGACACACTGAAGCTTTCTTT	CASSRIPQGGHTEAFF
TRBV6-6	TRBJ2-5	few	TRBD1	TGTGCCAGCAGCCCCCTCGGACAGGGAAGAACCCAGTACTTC	CASSPLGQGRTQYF
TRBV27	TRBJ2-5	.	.	TGTGCCAGCAGTCTTCGACAGGCCGTACTTACAGAGACCCAGTACTTC	CASSLRQAVLTETQYF
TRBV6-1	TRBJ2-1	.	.	TGTGCCAGCACTCCTTCGACAGCCAACAATGAGCAGTTCTTC	CASTPSTANNEQFF
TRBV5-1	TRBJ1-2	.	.	TGCGCCAGCAGCTTGACAGGGAAGAATGGCTACACCTTC	CASSLTGKNGYTF
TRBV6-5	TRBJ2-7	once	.	TGTGCCAGCAGCCAATCAAGCGGGACAGGCTACGAGCAGTACTTC	CASSQSSGTGYEQYF
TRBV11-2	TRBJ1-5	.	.	TGTGCCAGCCGCGCCGGGACCCGGGGGAGAAATCAGCCCCAGCATTTT	CASRAGTRGRNQPQHF
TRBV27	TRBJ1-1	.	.	TGTGCCAGCAGTTTGTGGGGAATGAACACTGAAGCTTTCTTT	CASSLWGMNTEAFF
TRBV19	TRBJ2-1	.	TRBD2	TGTGCCAGTAGTATCCCGGCTAGCGGGCTTTATGAGCAGTTCTTC	CASSIPASGLYEQFF
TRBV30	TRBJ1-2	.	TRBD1	TGTGCCTGGAGTGTAGGGACAGGGAATGGCTACACCTTC	CAWSVGTGNGYTF
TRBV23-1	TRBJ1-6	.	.	TGCGCCAGCAGTCCATGGGACGTGGACGATAATTCACCCCTCCACTTT	CASSPWDVDDNSPLHF
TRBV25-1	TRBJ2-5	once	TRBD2	TGTGCCAGCAGTGAAGGGGAACTAGCGGGCCCACAAGAGACCCAGTACTTC	CASSEGELAGPQETQYF
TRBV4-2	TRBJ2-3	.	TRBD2	TGTGCCAGCAGCCAGGGTAGCGGGAGTGATACGCAGTATTTT	CASSQGSGSDTQYF
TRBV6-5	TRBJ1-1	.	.	TGTGCCAGCAGTTACGAAGGGTATGAAGCTTTCTTT	CASSYEGYEAFF
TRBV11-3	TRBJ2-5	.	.	TGTGCCAGCAGCTTAGGATATTCTGAGACCCAGTACTTC	CASSLGYSETQYF
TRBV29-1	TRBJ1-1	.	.	TGCAGCGTGGAGGGACTACTGAACACTGAAGCTTTCTTT	CSVEGLLNTEAFF
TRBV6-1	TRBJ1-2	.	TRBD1	TGTGCCAGCAGACCACAGGGGGCCTTCTATGGCTACACCTTC	CASRPQGAFYGYTF
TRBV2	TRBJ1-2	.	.	TGTGCCAGCAGTGAAATAACAGGGACCTATGGCTACACCTTC	CASSEITGTYGYTF
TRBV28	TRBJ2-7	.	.	TGTGCCAGCAGTTTTGCCCCGACAGGTCACATCCTTTACTCCTACGAGCAGTACTTC	CASSFAPTGHILYSYEQYF
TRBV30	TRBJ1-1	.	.	TGTGCCTGGAGTGTACCGGGGGTCAGGAACACTGAAGCTTTCTTT	CAWSVPGVRNTEAFF
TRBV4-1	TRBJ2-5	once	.	TGCGCCAGCAGCCAGGGCGGGTGGGAGACCCAGTACTTC	CASSQGGWETQYF
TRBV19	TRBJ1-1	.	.	TGTGCCAGTAGTAGGACAAATAAACTTATGAACACCGAAGCTTTCTTT	CASSRTNKLMNTEAFF
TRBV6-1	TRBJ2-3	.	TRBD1	TGTGCCAGCAGTAATGGACAGGGTAGCACAGATACGCAGTATTTT	CASSNGQGSTDTQYF
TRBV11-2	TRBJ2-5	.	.	TGTGCCAGCAGCCCGGTGTCTCAAGAGACCCAGTACTTC	CASSPVSQETQYF
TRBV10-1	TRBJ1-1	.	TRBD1	TGCGCCAGCAGCGAGGACAGGGCCACTGAAGCTTTCTTT	CASSEDRATEAFF
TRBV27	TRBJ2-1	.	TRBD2	TGTGCCAGCCTCACTAGCGGGACCGGCAATGAGCAGTTCTTC	CASLTSGTGNEQFF
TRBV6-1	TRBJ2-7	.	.	TGTGCCAGCAGTGAGGGAAATCAAGGGATGTCGGGAGAGCAGTACTTC	CASSEGNQGMSGEQYF
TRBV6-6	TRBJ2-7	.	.	TGTGCCAGCAGTTCACTACAGGACTCCTACGAGCAGTACTTC	CASSSLQDSYEQYF
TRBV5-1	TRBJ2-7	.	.	TGCGCCAGCAGCGGCGGGGTTTCTGGCGAGCAGTACTTC	CASSGGVSGEQYF
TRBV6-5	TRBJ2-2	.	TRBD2	TGTGCCAGTTGCGGGGGACTGAACACCGGGGAGCTGTTTTTT	CASCGGLNTGELFF
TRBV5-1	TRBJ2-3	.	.	TGCGCCAGCAGCTTAACGTCAGATACGCAGTATTTT	CASSLTSDTQYF
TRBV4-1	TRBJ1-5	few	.	TGCGCCAGCAGCCAAGTGGTCGGACAGAGCAATCAGCCCCAGCATTTT	CASSQVVGQSNQPQHF
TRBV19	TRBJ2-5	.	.	TGTGCCAGTAGTATGGGACGGATCCTCCAAGAGACCCAGTACTTC	CASSMGRILQETQYF
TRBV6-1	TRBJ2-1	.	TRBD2	TGTGCCAGCACTACGACTAGCGGGGGTTACAATGAGCAGTTCTTC	CASTTTSGGYNEQFF
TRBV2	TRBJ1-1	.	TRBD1	TGTGCCAGCAGAGCCACGACAGGGTTCGAACCTGAAGCTTTCTTT	CASRATTGFEPEAFF
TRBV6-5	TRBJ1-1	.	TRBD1	TGTGCCAGCAGTACCCCGGGACAGGGGAAAGGAGCTTTCTTT	CASSTPGQGKGAFF
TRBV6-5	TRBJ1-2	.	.	TGTGCCAGCAGTTACTCGCCCATGGAGGGTGGCTACACCTTC	CASSYSPMEGGYTF
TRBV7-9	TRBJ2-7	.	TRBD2	TGTGCCAGCAGCCCCCGGACTAGCGGGGCCTACGAGCAGTACTTC	CASSPRTSGAYEQYF
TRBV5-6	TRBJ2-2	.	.	TGTGCCAGCAGCTCCCTATTGGCGAACACCGGGGAGCTGTTTTTT	CASSSLLANTGELFF
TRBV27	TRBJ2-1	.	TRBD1	TGTGCCAGCAGTTCCGACAGGGGGTTATCCTACAATGAGCAGTTCTTC	CASSSDRGLSYNEQFF
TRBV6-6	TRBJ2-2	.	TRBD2	TGTGCCAGCTCGGGGGGTCCCGGGGAGCTGTTTTTT	CASSGGPGELFF
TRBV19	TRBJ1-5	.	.	TGTGCCAGTAGTATACAGACATTAACTAGCAATCAGCCCCAGCATTTT	CASSIQTLTSNQPQHF
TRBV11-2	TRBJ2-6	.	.	TGTGCCAGCAGCTTAACGACGGCCAACGTCCTGACTTTC	CASSLTTANVLTF
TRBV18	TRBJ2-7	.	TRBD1	TGTGCCAGCGCTCAAACAGGGGGACACGAGCAGTACTTC	CASAQTGGHEQYF
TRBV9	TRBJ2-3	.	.	TGTGCCAGCAGCGTAGAAACAACAGATACGCAGTATTTT	CASSVETTDTQYF
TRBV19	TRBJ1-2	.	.	TGTGCCAGTAACCCGGTTTGGCAGGGGCGCAAGGACGGCTACACCTTC	CASNPVWQGRKDGYTF
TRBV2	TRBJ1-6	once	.	TGTGCCAGCAGTGCGGGGCCGTATAATTCACCCCTCCACTTT	CASSAGPYNSPLHF
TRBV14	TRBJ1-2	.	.	TGTGCCAGCAGCCAAGAGTCGCGGGGCGCAGGGGGCTACACCTTC	CASSQESRGAGGYTF
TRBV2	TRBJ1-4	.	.	TGTGCCAGCAGTGTCTCAGCGCGGTTGCAGAATGAAAAACTGTTTTTT	CASSVSARLQNEKLFF
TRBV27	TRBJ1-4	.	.	TGTGCCAGCAGTACCAGACAGGATAATGAAAAACTGTTTTTT	CASSTRQDNEKLFF
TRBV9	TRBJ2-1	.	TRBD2	TGTGCCAGCAGCGACGTCGAGCGGGGGAGCAATGAGCAGTTCTTC	CASSDVERGSNEQFF
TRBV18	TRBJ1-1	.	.	TGTGCCAGCTCACGCTCGACGGTGAACACTGAAGCTTTCTTT	CASSRSTVNTEAFF
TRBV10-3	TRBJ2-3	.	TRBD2	TGTGCCATCAGTGAGTCGGCGGTAGCGGGGAAGGAAGATACGCAGTATTTT	CAISESAVAGKEDTQYF
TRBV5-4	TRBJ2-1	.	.	TGTGCCAGCAGCGGGGTGGCCGGGAGTAATGAGCAGTTCTTC	CASSGVAGSNEQFF
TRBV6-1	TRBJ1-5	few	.	TGTGCCAGCTCCCAGGCTTGGGATACCCAGCATTTT	CASSQAWDTQHF
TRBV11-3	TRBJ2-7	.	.	TGTGCCAGCAGCCCCGGAAAGGGACACGAGCAGTACTTC	CASSPGKGHEQYF
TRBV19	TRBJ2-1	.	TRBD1	TGTGCCAGTAGTACTTACAGGGGGGTCGGAACCTACAATGAGCAGTTCTTC	CASSTYRGVGTYNEQFF
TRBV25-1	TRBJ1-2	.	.	.	CASSSSDKAIGYTF
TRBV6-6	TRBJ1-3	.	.	TGTGCCAGCAGAACGACAGACTCTGGAAACACCATATATTTT	CASRTTDSGNTIYF